This T cell receptor beta chain was sequenced in a study of blood T cell repertoires in COVID-19. On the study more broadly: T cells, B-cell-depleted T cells, or PBMCs supplied cDNA or gDNA.

This clone showed up just a few times. Produced via immunoSEQ multiplex PCR; TCRdb's table is partial and in-frame only. The repertoire consists of 200,000 to 250,000 clones, with 82% occurring once and the leading ten covering roughly 3.2%. This receptor was obtained from a woman under 30 with acute or convalescent COVID-19. The source material was peripheral blood.

DNA for the CDR3: TGCGCCAGCAGCCCGATTGAGGGACTAGCGGACGAATTCTCCTACGAGCAGTACTTC. Translating it yields CASSPIEGLADEFSYEQYF. This chain links TRBV4-1 with TRBJ2-7; 11 nucleotides align to TRBD2. The CDR3 is made up of 19 amino acids. J gave up 0 bases and V 4 bases, and 14 bases lay outside the gene matches. CDR1 and CDR2 (germline): MGHRA, YSYEKL.